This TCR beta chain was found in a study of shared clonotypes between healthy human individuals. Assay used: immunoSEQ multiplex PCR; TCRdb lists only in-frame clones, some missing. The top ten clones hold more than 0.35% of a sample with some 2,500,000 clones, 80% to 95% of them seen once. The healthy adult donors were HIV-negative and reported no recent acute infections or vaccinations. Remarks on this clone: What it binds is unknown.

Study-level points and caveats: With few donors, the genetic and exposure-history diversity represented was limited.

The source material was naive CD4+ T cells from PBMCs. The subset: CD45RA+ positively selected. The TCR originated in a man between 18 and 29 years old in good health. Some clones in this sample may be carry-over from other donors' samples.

The CDR3 DNA is TGTGCCAGTAACCGTGGTGTTGGTGAAAAACTGTTTTTT. Residues: CASNRGVGEKLFF. The chain joins TRBV19 to TRBJ1-4, with unresolved D. The germline CDR1 and CDR2 sequences are LNHDA and SQIVND (reference sequence). The V gene lost 7 bases and the J gene lost 7 bases, with 13 bases spanning the gap. The CDR3 runs 13 residues.